The rows below give T cell receptor beta chains drawn from one sample of a study of blood T cell repertoires in COVID-19. The data were produced by immunoSEQ multiplex PCR, yet TCRdb's version contains in-frame clones alone and is incomplete. Of around 260,000 clones in the sample, 70% to 90% were seen once. Sequencing was carried out using peripheral blood. The receptors come from a man aged 18 to 29 with active or convalescent COVID-19. Each CDR3 is given with its conserved first and last residue. D genes are given only for firm matches. Size is stated for part of the rows, as once, few or many counts, or as a class when the clone is expanded.

>TRBV2|-|TRBJ2-1|-
TGTGCCACGGACTCTAGTATGGGCGGGGACTACAATGAGCAGTTCTTC
CATDSSMGGDYNEQFF
>TRBV6-5|TRBD1|TRBJ1-1|-
TGTGCCAGCCTACCGGGACAGGGAACTTCTGAAGCTTTCTTT
CASLPGQGTSEAFF
>TRBV20-1|-|TRBJ1-1|-
TGCAGTGCTAGATACGGTGAAGCTTTCTTT
CSARYGEAFF
>TRBV7-8|TRBD2|TRBJ2-2|-
TGTGCCAGCAGCGCGACTAGCGGGAGAATCGGGGAGCTGTTTTTT
CASSATSGRIGELFF
>TRBV27|-|TRBJ2-7|few
TGTGCCAGCGGCTCCGGGGACATGTTCTACGAGCAGTACTTC
CASGSGDMFYEQYF
>TRBV29-1|-|TRBJ2-2|-
TGCAGCGTTGAGGGGCCATTGAACACCGGGGAGCTGTTTTTT
CSVEGPLNTGELFF
>TRBV6-2/TRBV6-3|TRBD2|TRBJ2-7|few
TGTGCCAGCAGTTCCGGGGGGGAGCAGTACTTC
CASSSGGEQYF
>TRBV28|-|TRBJ1-3|-
TGTGCCAGCAGTCCCCCCGGTCCACGCTCTGGAAACACCATATATTTT
CASSPPGPRSGNTIYF
>TRBV9|-|TRBJ2-1|-
TGTGCCAGCAGCGTAGGGCAGGACAATGAGCAGTTCTTC
CASSVGQDNEQFF
>TRBV18|-|TRBJ2-7|-
TGTGCCAGCTCACCTGGTCAGACCTACGAGCAGTACTTC
CASSPGQTYEQYF
>TRBV11-2|-|TRBJ1-1|-
TGTGCCAGCAGCTCAGGGTTCGTCACTGAAGCTTTCTTT
CASSSGFVTEAFF
>TRBV6-5|-|TRBJ1-1|-
TGTGCCAGCAGTTCCGGGACAACCCACACTGAAGCTTTCTTT
CASSSGTTHTEAFF
>TRBV7-6|-|TRBJ2-7|once
TGTGCCAGCAGCTCCCGGACAGACGAGCAGTACTTC
CASSSRTDEQYF
>TRBV9|TRBD2|TRBJ2-2|-
TGTGCCAGCAGCGGAACTAGCGCCACGGGCACCGGGGAGCTGTTTTTT
CASSGTSATGTGELFF
>TRBV12-5|TRBD1|TRBJ2-7|-
TGTGCTAGTGGTGGGACAGGGAAAATATACGAGCAGTACTTC
CASGGTGKIYEQYF
>TRBV6-5|-|TRBJ2-7|-
TGTGCCAGCACCTACTCGAGTGGCGAGCAGTACTTC
CASTYSSGEQYF
>TRBV13|-|TRBJ2-5|-
TGTGCCACCTCCGACAGGTCTGAAGAGACCCAGTACTTC
CATSDRSEETQYF
>TRBV5-4|TRBD2|TRBJ2-5|-
TGTGCCAGCAGCTTGGGAGCGGGAGGCCCCGATATCCAGTACTTC
CASSLGAGGPDIQYF
>TRBV18|-|TRBJ1-3|few
TGTGCCAGCTCACCAATGGAGGATGGAAACACCATATATTTT
CASSPMEDGNTIYF
>TRBV27|TRBD1|TRBJ2-2|few
TGTGCCAGCAGTCGACCGAGGACAGGGAGGACCGGGGAGCTGTTTTTT
CASSRPRTGRTGELFF
>TRBV28|TRBD2|TRBJ2-3|-
TGTGCCAGCAGTCGCGGGGGTAGCACAGATACGCAGTATTTT
CASSRGGSTDTQYF
>TRBV28|TRBD1|TRBJ1-5|-
TGTGCCAGCAGTTTAGACAGGGGAACGGCTCAGCCCCAGCATTTT
CASSLDRGTAQPQHF
>TRBV11-1|-|TRBJ2-7|-
TGTGCCAGCACCGGGTCGGGAGAGCAGTACTTC
CASTGSGEQYF
>TRBV6-2/TRBV6-3|-|TRBJ2-3|many
TGTGCCAGCAGTTACGTGGGGGGGCCCACAGATACGCAGTATTTT
CASSYVGGPTDTQYF
>TRBV11-2|TRBD1|TRBJ1-1|-
TGTGCCAGCAGCTCCGACAGGGGCGGCACTGAAGCTTTCTTT
CASSSDRGGTEAFF